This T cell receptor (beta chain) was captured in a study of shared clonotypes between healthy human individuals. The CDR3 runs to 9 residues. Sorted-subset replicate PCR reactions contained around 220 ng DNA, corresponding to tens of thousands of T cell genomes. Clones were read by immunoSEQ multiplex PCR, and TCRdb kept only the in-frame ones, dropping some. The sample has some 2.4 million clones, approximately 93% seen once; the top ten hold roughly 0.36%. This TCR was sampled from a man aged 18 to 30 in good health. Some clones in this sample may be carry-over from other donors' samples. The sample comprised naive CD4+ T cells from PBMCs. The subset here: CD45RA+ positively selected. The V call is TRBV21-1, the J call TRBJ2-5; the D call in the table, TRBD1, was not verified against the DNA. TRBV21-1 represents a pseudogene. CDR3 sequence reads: CASRGTQYF. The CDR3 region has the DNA TGTGCCTCAAGGGGAACCCAGTACTTC.